This TCR beta chain was identified during a study of OX40 agonist ivuxolimab in advanced cancers. The data were produced by immunoSEQ multiplex PCR, yet TCRdb's version contains in-frame clones alone and is incomplete. The sample carries roughly 70,000 clones, about 86% recorded once. V lost 1 base to trimming and J lost 6 bases; unmatched junction nucleotides: 3. The CDR3 is 14 amino acids. Germline V lookup: CDR1 SGHTA, CDR2 FQGNSA. The source was CD4+ or CD8+ T cells sorted from blood, collected in a trial of the OX40 agonist ivuxolimab. The sequence derives from an adult with an advanced solid tumor such as melanoma, head and neck, liver or kidney cancer. The V gene is TRBV7-2, the J gene TRBJ2-7, with 10 positions matching TRBD1. The CDR3 spells CASSLVRDRGEQYF. CDR3 DNA: TGTGCCAGCAGCTTAGTTAGGGACAGGGGCGAGCAGTACTTC.